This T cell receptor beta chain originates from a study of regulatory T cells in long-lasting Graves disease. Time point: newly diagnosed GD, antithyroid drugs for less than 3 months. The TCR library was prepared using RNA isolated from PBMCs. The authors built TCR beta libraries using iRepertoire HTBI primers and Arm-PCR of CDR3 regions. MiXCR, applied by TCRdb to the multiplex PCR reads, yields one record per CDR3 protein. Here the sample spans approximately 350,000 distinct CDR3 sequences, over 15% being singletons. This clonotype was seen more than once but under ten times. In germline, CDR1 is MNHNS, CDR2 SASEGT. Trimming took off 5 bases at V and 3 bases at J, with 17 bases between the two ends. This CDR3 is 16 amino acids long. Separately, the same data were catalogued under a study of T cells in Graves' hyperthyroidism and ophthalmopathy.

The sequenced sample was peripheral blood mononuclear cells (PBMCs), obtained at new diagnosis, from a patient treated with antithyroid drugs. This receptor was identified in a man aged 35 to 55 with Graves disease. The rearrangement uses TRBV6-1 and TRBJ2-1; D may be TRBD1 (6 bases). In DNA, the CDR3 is TGTGCCAGCAGTAAGCAGTCGGGACAACGCTACAATGAGCAGTTCTTC. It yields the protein CASSKQSGQRYNEQFF.